This entry lists 9 T cell receptor beta chains sequenced from one sample in a study of shared clonotypes between healthy human individuals (dated by TCRdb to 2018 to 2021). The library was obtained by the immunoSEQ multiplex PCR assay. The immuneACCESS repertoire file appears here via TCRdb, limited to in-frame rearrangements. These files lack a portion of the clones; in checked studies, under half of the deficit traces to unresolved V genes, and the cause of the others is not known. The sample table shows millions of clones, and approximately 95% are seen once. Approximately 0.13% of the sample comes from the top ten. Sequenced input: naive CD4+ T cells sorted from blood. Interpreted using the paper, the cell subset or site label stands for: CD45RA+ positively selected. The receptors come from a man aged 18 to 30 in good health.

The V call is TRBV18, the J call TRBJ2-1; the match to TRBD2 covers 11 bases. Losses at the gene ends were 3 bases for V and 4 bases for J; bases not matched to a gene: 2. The CDR3 runs to 15 residues. CDR1 is KGHSH and CDR2 is LQKENI in the germline V gene. The DNA for the CDR3 is TGTGCCAGCTCACCGGGACTAGCGGAGTACAATGAGCAGTTCTTC. Translating gives CASSPGLAEYNEQFF.

This chain uses TRBV5-1 with TRBJ2-6, with 7 bases identical to TRBD2. The CDR3 has 22 residues. V lost 1 base and J lost 0; bases outside the gene matches: 19. CDR1 SGHRS and CDR2 YFSETQ come from the germline V gene. The CDR3 nucleotides read TGCGCCAGCAGCTTGTGGCTTCCCCATCAGCGGGAAGGAACCTCTGGGGCCAACGTCCTGACTTTC. The encoded protein is CASSLWLPHQREGTSGANVLTF.

The CDR3 DNA reads as TGCGCCAGCAGCCACGATGGTCAAAACACTGAAGCTTTCTTT. It codes for CASSHDGQNTEAFF. V and J are TRBV4-1 and TRBJ1-1; D is unresolved. CDR1 and CDR2 from the germline V gene are MGHRA and YSYEKL. The CDR3 is 14 amino acids. V was clipped by 3 bases and J by 2 bases, with 10 bases between them.

This clone appeared a single time. This sequence joins TRBV9 and TRBJ2-1; 12 nucleotides align to TRBD2. The CDR3 loop spans 18 amino acids. Germline lookup yields CDR1 SGDLS and CDR2 YYNGEE. J lost 4 bases, V lost 1 base, and 9 bases had no gene match. The CDR3 DNA sequence: TGTGCCAGCAGCGTACTAGCGGGAGGGTTCTTACATTACAATGAGCAGTTCTTC. Encoded protein: CASSVLAGGFLHYNEQFF. Drawing the rest from reference TRBV9 and TRBJ2-1, the complete variable domain is DSGVTQTPKHLITATGQRVTLRCSPRSGDLSVYWYQQSLDQGLQFLIQYYNGEERAKGNILERFSAQQFPDLHSELNLSSLELGDSALYFCASSVLAGGFLHYNEQFFGPGTRLTVL.

The chain links TRBV27 to TRBJ2-1; 8 bases are a match to TRBD2. Germline CDR1 MNHEY, CDR2 SMNVEV (reference sequence). V trimming: 5 bases; J trimming: 12 bases; junction bases outside the gene matches: 6. The CDR3 consists of 12 residues. CDR3 residues: CASSRRAGVQFF. In DNA form, the CDR3 reads TGTGCCAGCAGTCGGCGAGCGGGGGTGCAGTTCTTC.

The chain combines TRBV9 with TRBJ2-5; D ambiguous. Trimming removed 4 bases from V and 3 bases from J, with 7 bases in between. In germline, CDR1 is SGDLS, CDR2 YYNGEE. This CDR3 region has 12 residues. The CDR3 DNA sequence: TGTGCCAGCAGCCGGAAGGAAGAGACCCAGTACTTC. Encoded protein: CASSRKEETQYF.

This chain links TRBV6-5 with TRBJ1-2; 9 nucleotides match TRBD1. The CDR3 has 13 residues. Trimming removed 7 bases from V and 8 bases from J; junction bases left unmatched: 8. CDR1 MNHEY and CDR2 SVGAGI come from the germline V gene. The CDR3: CASMTGQGRGYTF. CDR3 DNA: TGTGCCAGCATGACGGGACAGGGACGCGGCTACACCTTC.

CDR3 sequence (DNA): TGTGCCAGCTCTCCTCAGGTCCTGGCTGAAGCTTTCTTT. This codes for CASSPQVLAEAFF. The chain combines TRBV18 with TRBJ1-1; D unresolved. There are 13 residues in the CDR3. Trimming removed 6 bases from V and 6 bases from J, with 14 bases in between. Per the germline V gene, CDR1 is KGHSH and CDR2 is LQKENI.

The genes are TRBV5-4 and TRBJ1-2, with TRBD1 identical over 8 bases. J was trimmed by 5 bases and V by 3 bases; bases with no gene match: 6. This CDR3 has 14 amino acids. Germline values: CDR1 SGHNT, CDR2 YYREEE (reference sequence). Here the CDR3 DNA reads TGTGCCAGCAGCTCTGGACAGGGAAAGTATGGCTACACCTTC. As protein: CASSSGQGKYGYTF.